A single T cell receptor beta chain is shown here with its context. The antigen is undetermined. This specimen belongs to a study of T cell responses to AZD1222 COVID-19 vaccine. Profiled with immunoSEQ multiplex PCR; TCRdb holds only in-frame clones, not every one. The data contain approximately 110,000 clones, 85% to 90% of them singletons. Study-level results: Spike-specific TCR breadth rose after two AZD1222 doses, and depth rose as well. Regions left unmutated in variants are reportedly the target of nearly half of spike-specific TCRs.

The source material was peripheral blood, sampled on day 0 of AZD1222 vaccination. The sequence derives from an adult in good health.

The CDR3 loop reads CASSRGGMDPSYGYTF. The CDR3 DNA sequence: TGTGCCAGCTCACGGGGGGGAATGGATCCCTCCTATGGCTACACCTTC. The V gene is TRBV18, the J gene TRBJ1-2; D might be TRBD1 (5 bases). The V end was cut by 4 bases, the J end by 4 bases, with 19 bases between. CDR1 and CDR2 (germline): KGHSH, LQKENI. This CDR3 has 16 amino acids.